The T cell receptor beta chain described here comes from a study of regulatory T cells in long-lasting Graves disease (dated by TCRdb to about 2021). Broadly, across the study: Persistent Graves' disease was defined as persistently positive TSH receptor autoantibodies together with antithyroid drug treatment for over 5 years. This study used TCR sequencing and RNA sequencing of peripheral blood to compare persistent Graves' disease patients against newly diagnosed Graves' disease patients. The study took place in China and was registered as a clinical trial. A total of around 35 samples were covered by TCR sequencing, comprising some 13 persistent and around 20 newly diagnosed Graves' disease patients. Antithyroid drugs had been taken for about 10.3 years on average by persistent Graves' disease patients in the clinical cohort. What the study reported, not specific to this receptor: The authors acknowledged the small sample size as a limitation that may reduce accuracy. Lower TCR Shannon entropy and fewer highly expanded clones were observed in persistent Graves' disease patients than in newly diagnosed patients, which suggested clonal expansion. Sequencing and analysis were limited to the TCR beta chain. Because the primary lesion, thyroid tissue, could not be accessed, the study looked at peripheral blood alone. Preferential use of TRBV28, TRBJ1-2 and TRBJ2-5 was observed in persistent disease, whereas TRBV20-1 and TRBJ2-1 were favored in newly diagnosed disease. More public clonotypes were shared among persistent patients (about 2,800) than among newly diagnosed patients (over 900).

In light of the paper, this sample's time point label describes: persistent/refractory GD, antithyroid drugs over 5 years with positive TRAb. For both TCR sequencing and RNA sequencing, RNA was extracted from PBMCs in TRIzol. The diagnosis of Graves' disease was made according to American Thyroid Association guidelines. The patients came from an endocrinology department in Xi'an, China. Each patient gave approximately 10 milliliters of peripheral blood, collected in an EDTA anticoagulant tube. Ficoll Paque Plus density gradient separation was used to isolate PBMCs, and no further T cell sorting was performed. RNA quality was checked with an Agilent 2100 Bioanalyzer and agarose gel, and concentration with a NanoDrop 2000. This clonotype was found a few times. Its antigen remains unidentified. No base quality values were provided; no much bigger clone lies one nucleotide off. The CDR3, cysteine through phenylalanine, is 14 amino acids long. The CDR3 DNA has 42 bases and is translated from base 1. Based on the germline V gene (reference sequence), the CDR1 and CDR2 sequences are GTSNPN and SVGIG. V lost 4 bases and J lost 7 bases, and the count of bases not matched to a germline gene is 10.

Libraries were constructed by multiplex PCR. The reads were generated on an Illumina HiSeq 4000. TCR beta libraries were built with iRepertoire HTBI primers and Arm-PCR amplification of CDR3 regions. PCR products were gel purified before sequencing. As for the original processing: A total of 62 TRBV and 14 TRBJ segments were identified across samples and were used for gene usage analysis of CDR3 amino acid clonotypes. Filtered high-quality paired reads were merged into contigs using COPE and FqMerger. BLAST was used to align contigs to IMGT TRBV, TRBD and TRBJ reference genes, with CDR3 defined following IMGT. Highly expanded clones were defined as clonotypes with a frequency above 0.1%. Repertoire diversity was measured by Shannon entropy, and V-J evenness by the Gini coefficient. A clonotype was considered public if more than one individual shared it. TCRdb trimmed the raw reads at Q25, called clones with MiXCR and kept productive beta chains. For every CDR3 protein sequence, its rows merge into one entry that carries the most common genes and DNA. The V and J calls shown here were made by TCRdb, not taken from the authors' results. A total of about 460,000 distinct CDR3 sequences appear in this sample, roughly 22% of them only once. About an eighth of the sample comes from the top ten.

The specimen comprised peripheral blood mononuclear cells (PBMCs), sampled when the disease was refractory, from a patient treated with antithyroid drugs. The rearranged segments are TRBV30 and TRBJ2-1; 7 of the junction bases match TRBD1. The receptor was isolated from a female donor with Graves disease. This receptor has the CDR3 CAWMWGQQGNEQFF. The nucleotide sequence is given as TGTGCCTGGATGTGGGGACAGCAAGGGAATGAGCAGTTCTTC.